This passage covers 12 T cell receptor beta chains from one sample sequenced in a study of a mutant IDH1 vaccine in newly diagnosed glioma. The time point was: week 11, during vaccination. Vaccine doses each comprised 300 ug of mutant IDH1 20-mer peptide, with topical imiquimod. For these TCRs, the target antigens are not known. TCRdb's table, derived via immunoSEQ multiplex PCR, lists solely in-frame clones and lacks some. The sample lists 110,000 or so clones, approximately 87% occurring once. The sequences come from PBMCs, collected from a glioma patient whose treatment included an IDH1 peptide vaccine. The receptors here all came from a woman in her fifties or sixties with glioma.

The chain uses TRBV4-1 and TRBJ2-1, with 8 bases aligning to TRBD2. CDR1 and CDR2 from the germline V gene are MGHRA and YSYEKL. The CDR3 has 14 amino acids. The V gene end was trimmed by 9 bases and the J gene end by 8 bases; junction bases not matched to a gene: 12. CDR3 sequence reads: CASGGLAYLDEQFF. The CDR3 bases are TGCGCCAGTGGTGGACTAGCCTATTTAGATGAGCAGTTCTTC.

The chain employs TRBV7-9 and TRBJ1-2; possibly TRBD1 for D (6 bases). Trimming removed 5 bases at V and 1 base at J, with 14 bases between. The CDR3 loop spans 15 amino acids. CDR1 and CDR2 (germline): SEHNR, FQNEAQ (reference sequence). The CDR3 is CASSLQGYNNYGYTF. The CDR3 DNA reads TGTGCCAGCAGCCTACAGGGATACAATAACTATGGCTACACCTTC.

The V call is TRBV5-1, the J call TRBJ2-5, with 12 bases aligning to TRBD1. The V gene end was trimmed by 1 base and the J gene end by 11 bases; junction bases not matched to a gene: 15. Germline loops: CDR1 SGHRS, CDR2 YFSETQ. The CDR3 is 17 residues long. This chain's CDR3 is CASSLFGTGGYPFEQYF. In nucleotides, the CDR3 is TGCGCCAGCAGCTTGTTTGGGACAGGGGGCTACCCCTTTGAGCAGTACTTC. Combining the CDR3 with reference TRBV5-1 and TRBJ2-5 gives the whole variable domain KAGVTQTPRYLIKTRGQQVTLSCSPISGHRSVSWYQQTPGQGLQFLFEYFSETQRNKGNFPGRFSGRQFSNSRSEMNVSTLELGDSALYLCASSLFGTGGYPFEQYFGPGTRLLVL.

The gene calls are TRBV2 and TRBJ2-7; D remains unclear. There are 13 residues in the CDR3. Germline assignment: CDR1 SNHLY and CDR2 FYNNEI. V was cut by 5 bases and J by 1 base, with 9 bases left in between. CDR3 DNA: TGTGCCAGCAGTCTCCATGCGTCCTACGAGCAGTACTTC. It is translated as CASSLHASYEQYF. The complete variable domain, with remaining parts taken from reference TRBV2 and TRBJ2-7, reads EPEVTQTPSHQVTQMGQEVILRCVPISNHLYFYWYRQILGQKVEFLVSFYNNEISEKSEIFDDQFSVERPDGSNFTLKIRSTKLEDSAMYFCASSLHASYEQYFGPGTRLTVT.

The V call is TRBV10-3, the J call TRBJ1-1; D unresolved. The CDR3 is 12 residues long. Trimming took 6 bases from V and 2 from J, leaving 7 bases between them. Germline V gene sequence: CDR1 ENHRY, CDR2 SYGVKD. This chain's CDR3 is CAISPGNTEAFF. The CDR3 DNA follows: TGTGCCATCAGCCCGGGAAACACTGAAGCTTTCTTT.

V usage is TRBV11-2 and J usage is TRBJ2-4; D call uncertain. This CDR3 has 15 amino acids. Germline CDR1 SGHAT, CDR2 FQNNGV. Trimming removed 1 base at V and 0 bases at J, with 7 bases between. The DNA for the CDR3 is TGTGCCAGCAGCTTAGCGGTCCTAGCCAAAAACATTCAGTACTTC. Translation: CASSLAVLAKNIQYF.

V usage is TRBV5-1 and J usage is TRBJ2-1; either TRBD1 or TRBD2 may fit D (6 bases each). CDR3 length: 15 amino acids. CDR1 is SGHRS, CDR2 YFSETQ, per germline. Trimming pared 3 bases from V and 7 bases from J, leaving 17 bases between. The CDR3 DNA follows: TGCGCCAGCAGCTCACAGGGACTCGGGACAAATGAGCAGTTCTTC. It yields the protein CASSSQGLGTNEQFF.

The genes are TRBV10-2 and TRBJ2-3; no reliable D call. V lost 4 bases and J 6 bases, leaving 17 bases between the germline ends. Germline V CDR1 and CDR2: WSHSY, SAAADI. This CDR3 is built from 15 residues. The CDR3 sequence is CASSGLRLVSDTQYF. The CDR3 coding sequence is TGCGCCAGCAGTGGGCTCCGCTTGGTGTCCGATACGCAGTATTTT.

V is TRBV27 and J is TRBJ2-7; 12 bases fit TRBD1. The germline gives CDR1 MNHEY, CDR2 SMNVEV (reference sequence). V lost 3 bases and J lost 6; bases outside the gene matches: 3. The CDR3 sequence is 14 residues long. The CDR3 reads CASSLGTGGLEQYF. The CDR3 region has the DNA TGTGCCAGCAGTTTGGGGACAGGGGGCCTCGAGCAGTACTTC.

The genes are TRBV5-6 and TRBJ1-1; D gene ambiguous. The V gene's germline CDR1 is SGHDT and CDR2 YYEEEE. The V gene lost 1 base and the J gene lost 1 base, with 8 bases spanning the gap. This CDR3 has 14 amino acids. In DNA form, the CDR3 reads TGTGCCAGCAGCTTGTATTTTGGGAACACTGAAGCTTTCTTT. Protein product: CASSLYFGNTEAFF.

The chain has TRBV6-1 and TRBJ2-7; 7 positions match TRBD1. Losses at the gene ends were 6 bases for V and 1 base for J; bases not matched to a gene: 6. The CDR3 spans 14 residues. CDR1 MNHNS and CDR2 SASEGT come from the germline V gene. The CDR3 protein is CASRGGPSSYEQYF. CDR3 bases: TGTGCCAGCAGAGGGGGCCCATCGTCCTACGAGCAGTACTTC.

V usage is TRBV11-2 and J usage is TRBJ2-5; 7 bases line up with TRBD1. The germline V gene has CDR1 SGHAT and CDR2 FQNNGV. Trimming cost V 5 bases and J 0 bases; bases outside gene matches: 6. The CDR3 covers 15 residues. The CDR3 reads CASSGQDSYQETQYF. The DNA for the CDR3 is TGTGCCAGCAGCGGACAGGACAGCTACCAAGAGACCCAGTACTTC.